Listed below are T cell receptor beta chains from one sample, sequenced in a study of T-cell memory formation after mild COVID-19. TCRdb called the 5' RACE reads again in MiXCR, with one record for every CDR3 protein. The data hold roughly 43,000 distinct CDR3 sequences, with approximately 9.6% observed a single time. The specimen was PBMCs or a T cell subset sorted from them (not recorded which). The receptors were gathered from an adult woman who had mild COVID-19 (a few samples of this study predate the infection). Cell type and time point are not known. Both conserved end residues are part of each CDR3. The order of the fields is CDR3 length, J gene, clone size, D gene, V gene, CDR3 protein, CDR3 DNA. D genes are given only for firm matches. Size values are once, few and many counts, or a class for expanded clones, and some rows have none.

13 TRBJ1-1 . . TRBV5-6 CASSFSGNTEAFF TGTGCCAGCAGCTTCTCCGGGAACACTGAAGCTTTCTTT
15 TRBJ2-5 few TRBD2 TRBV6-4 CASSESSGGRETQYF TGTGCCAGCAGTGAGTCGAGCGGGGGAAGGGAGACCCAGTACTTC
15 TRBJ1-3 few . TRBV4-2 CASSQDLVSGNTIYF TGTGCCAGCAGCCAAGATCTTGTCTCTGGAAACACCATATATTTT
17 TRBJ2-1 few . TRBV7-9 CASSSALGRLTRDEQFF TGTGCCAGCAGCTCCGCCCTTGGGCGCCTGACCCGGGATGAGCAGTTCTTC
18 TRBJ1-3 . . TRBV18 CASSPEEGGLGSGNTIYF TGTGCCAGCTCACCGGAGGAAGGGGGGCTCGGCTCTGGAAACACCATATATTTT
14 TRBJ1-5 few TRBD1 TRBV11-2 CASGTGGNNQPQHF TGTGCCAGCGGGACAGGGGGTAACAATCAGCCCCAGCATTTT
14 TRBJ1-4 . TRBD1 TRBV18 CASSPGQGSEKLFF TGTGCCAGCTCACCGGGACAGGGGAGTGAAAAACTGTTTTTT
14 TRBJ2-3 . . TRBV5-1 CASSLVRVGGTQYF TGCGCCAGCAGCTTGGTCAGGGTGGGCGGTACGCAGTATTTT
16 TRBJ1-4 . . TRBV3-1 CASSHTPRTGNEKLFF TGTGCCAGCAGCCACACACCCCGTACAGGGAATGAAAAACTGTTTTTT
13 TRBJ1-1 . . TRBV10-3 CAISELGNTEAFF TGTGCCATCAGTGAATTGGGGAACACTGAAGCTTTCTTT
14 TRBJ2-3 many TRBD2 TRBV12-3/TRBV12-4 CASSLSGGRDTQYF TGTGCCAGCAGCCTTAGCGGGGGGAGAGATACGCAGTATTTT
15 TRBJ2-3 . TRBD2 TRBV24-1 CATSDFGGGTDTQYF TGTGCCACCAGTGATTTCGGGGGGGGCACAGATACGCAGTATTTT
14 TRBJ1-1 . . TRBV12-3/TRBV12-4 CASSTTGWGTEAFF TGTGCCAGCAGTACAACAGGGTGGGGCACTGAAGCTTTCTTT
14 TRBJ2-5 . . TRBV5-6 CASSLSRVQETQYF TGTGCCAGCAGCTTGTCTAGGGTCCAAGAGACCCAGTACTTC
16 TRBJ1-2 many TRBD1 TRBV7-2 CASSPGGQGRVGGYTF TGTGCCAGCAGCCCCGGAGGACAGGGTCGGGTTGGAGGCTACACCTTC
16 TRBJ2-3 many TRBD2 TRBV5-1 CASSLDGAGGPPSQYF TGCGCCAGCAGCTTGGACGGGGCGGGAGGGCCTCCATCGCAGTATTTT
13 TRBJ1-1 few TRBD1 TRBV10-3 CAIRTGENTEAFF TGTGCCATTCGGACAGGGGAGAACACTGAAGCTTTCTTT
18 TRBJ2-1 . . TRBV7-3 CASSLFGWGTHLYNEQFF TGTGCCAGCAGCTTATTTGGCTGGGGGACCCACCTGTACAATGAGCAGTTCTTC
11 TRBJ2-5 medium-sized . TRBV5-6 CASSLAETQYF TGTGCCAGCAGCTTGGCAGAGACCCAGTACTTC
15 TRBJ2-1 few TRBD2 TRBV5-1 CASSLATSGGNEQFF TGCGCCAGCAGCTTGGCGACTAGCGGGGGAAATGAGCAGTTCTTC
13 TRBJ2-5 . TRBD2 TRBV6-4 CASSREDRETQYF TGTGCCAGCAGCCGGGAGGACCGGGAGACCCAGTACTTC
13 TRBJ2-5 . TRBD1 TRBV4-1 CASSQQGAETQYF TGCGCCAGCAGCCAACAGGGGGCCGAGACCCAGTACTTC
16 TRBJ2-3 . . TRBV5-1 CASSLSSATSTDTQYF TGCGCCAGCAGCTTGTCCAGCGCAACTAGCACAGATACGCAGTATTTT
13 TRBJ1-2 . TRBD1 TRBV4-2 CASSPETGLGYTF TGTGCCAGCAGCCCCGAGACAGGGCTTGGCTACACCTTC
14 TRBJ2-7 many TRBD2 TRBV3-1 CASSPLAGDYEQYF TGTGCCAGCAGCCCTCTAGCGGGAGACTACGAGCAGTACTTC
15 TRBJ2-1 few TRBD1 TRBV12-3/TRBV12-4 CASSPPTGMYNEQFF TGTGCCAGCAGCCCACCGACAGGGATGTACAATGAGCAGTTCTTC
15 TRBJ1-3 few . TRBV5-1 CASSLWGDSGNTIYF TGCGCCAGCAGCCTGTGGGGTGACTCTGGAAACACCATATATTTT
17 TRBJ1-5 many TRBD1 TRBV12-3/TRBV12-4 CASSLGPPAGGEQPQHF TGTGCCAGCAGTTTAGGTCCCCCCGCAGGGGGCGAGCAGCCCCAGCATTTT
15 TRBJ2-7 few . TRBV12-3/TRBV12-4 CASSLVGLSPYEQYF TGTGCCAGCAGTTTAGTGGGACTCTCGCCCTACGAGCAGTACTTC
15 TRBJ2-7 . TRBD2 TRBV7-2 CASSLVLAGDYEQYF TGTGCCAGCAGCTTAGTACTAGCGGGAGACTACGAGCAGTACTTC
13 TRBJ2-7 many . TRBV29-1 CSVFRLQGYEQYF TGCAGCGTTTTTCGCCTACAGGGCTACGAGCAGTACTTC
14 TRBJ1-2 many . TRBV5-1 CASSSWDTYYGYTF TGCGCCAGCAGCTCATGGGACACATACTATGGCTACACCTTC
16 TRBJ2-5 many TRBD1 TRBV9 CASSVGDRGRQETQYF TGTGCCAGCAGCGTAGGGGACAGGGGGCGACAAGAGACCCAGTACTTC
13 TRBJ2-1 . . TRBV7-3 CASSLMEAREQFF TGTGCCAGCAGCTTAATGGAGGCTCGTGAGCAGTTCTTC
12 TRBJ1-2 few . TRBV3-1 CASSQVQAGYTF TGTGCCAGCAGCCAAGTGCAGGCGGGCTACACCTTC
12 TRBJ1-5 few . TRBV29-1 CSVGQGRQPQHF TGCAGCGTTGGGCAGGGGCGTCAGCCCCAGCATTTT
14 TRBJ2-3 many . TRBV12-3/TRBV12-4 CASGRGAGTDTQYF TGTGCCAGCGGTAGAGGGGCCGGCACAGATACGCAGTATTTT
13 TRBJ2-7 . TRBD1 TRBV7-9 CASSSGGSYEQYF TGTGCCAGCAGCTCAGGGGGCAGCTACGAGCAGTACTTC
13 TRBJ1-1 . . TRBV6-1 CASSGRGNTEAFF TGTGCCAGCAGTGGCCGGGGGAACACTGAAGCTTTCTTT
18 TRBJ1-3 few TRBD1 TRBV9 CASSVAPGQGTSGNTIYF TGTGCCAGCAGCGTAGCCCCGGGACAGGGTACTAGTGGAAACACCATATATTTT
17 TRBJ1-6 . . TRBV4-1 CASSLILTGPAGSPLHF TGCGCCAGCAGCCTCATACTCACAGGACCCGCAGGTTCACCCCTCCACTTT
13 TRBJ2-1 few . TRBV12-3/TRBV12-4 CATRKEGGPEQFF TGTGCCACCAGGAAGGAGGGGGGACCTGAGCAGTTCTTC
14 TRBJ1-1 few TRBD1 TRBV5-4 CASSPDRRNTEAFF TGTGCCAGCAGCCCGGACAGGCGGAACACTGAAGCTTTCTTT
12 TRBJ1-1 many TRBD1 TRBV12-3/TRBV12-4 CASTITGGEAFF TGTGCCAGCACTATAACAGGGGGTGAAGCTTTCTTT
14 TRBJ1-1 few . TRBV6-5 CASSYARGYTEAFF TGTGCCAGCAGTTACGCCAGGGGATACACTGAAGCTTTCTTT
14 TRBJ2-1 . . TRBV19 CASSRDTEWDEQFF TGTGCCAGTAGCCGGGACACGGAGTGGGATGAGCAGTTCTTC
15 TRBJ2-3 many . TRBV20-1 CSAETYSIRTDTQYF TGCAGTGCAGAGACCTATTCCATCCGGACAGATACGCAGTATTTT
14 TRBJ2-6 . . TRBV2 CASSVASGANVLTF TGTGCCAGCAGTGTCGCCTCTGGGGCCAACGTCCTGACTTTC